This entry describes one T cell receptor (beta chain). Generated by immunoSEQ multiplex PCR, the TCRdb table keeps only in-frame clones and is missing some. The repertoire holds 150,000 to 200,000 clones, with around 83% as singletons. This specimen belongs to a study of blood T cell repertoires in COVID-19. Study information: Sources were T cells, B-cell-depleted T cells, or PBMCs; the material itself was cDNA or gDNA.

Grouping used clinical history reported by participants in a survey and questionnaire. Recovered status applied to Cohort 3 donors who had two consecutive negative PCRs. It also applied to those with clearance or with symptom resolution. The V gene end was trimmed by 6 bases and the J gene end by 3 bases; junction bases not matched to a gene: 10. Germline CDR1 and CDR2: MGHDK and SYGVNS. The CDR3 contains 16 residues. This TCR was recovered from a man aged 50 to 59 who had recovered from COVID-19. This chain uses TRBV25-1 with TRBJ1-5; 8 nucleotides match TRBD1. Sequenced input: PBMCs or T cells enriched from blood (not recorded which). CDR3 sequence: CASSPMGQAFNQPQHF. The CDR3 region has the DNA TGTGCCAGCAGCCCTATGGGACAGGCCTTCAATCAGCCCCAGCATTTT.